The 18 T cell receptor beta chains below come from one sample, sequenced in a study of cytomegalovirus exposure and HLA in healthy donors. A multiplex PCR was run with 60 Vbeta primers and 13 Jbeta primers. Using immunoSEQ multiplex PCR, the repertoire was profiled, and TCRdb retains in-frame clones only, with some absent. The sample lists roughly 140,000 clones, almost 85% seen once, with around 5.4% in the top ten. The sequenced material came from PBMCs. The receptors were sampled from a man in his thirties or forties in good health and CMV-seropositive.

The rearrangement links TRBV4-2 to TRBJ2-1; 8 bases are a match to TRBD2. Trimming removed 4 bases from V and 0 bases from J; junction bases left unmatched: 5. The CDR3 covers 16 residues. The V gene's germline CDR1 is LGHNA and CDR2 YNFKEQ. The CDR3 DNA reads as TGTGCCAGCAGCCTTCTAGCGGGCCCCTCCTACAATGAGCAGTTCTTC. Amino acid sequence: CASSLLAGPSYNEQFF.

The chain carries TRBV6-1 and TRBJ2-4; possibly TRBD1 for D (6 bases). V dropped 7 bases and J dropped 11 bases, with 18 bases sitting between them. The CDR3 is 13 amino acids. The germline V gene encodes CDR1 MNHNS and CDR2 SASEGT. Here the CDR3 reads CASIGTPEGVQYF. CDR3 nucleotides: TGTGCCAGCATCGGGACACCTGAGGGCGTTCAGTACTTC.

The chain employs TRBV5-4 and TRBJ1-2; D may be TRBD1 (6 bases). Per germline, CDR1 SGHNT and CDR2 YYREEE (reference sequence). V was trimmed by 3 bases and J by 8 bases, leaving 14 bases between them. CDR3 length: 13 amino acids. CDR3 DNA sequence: TGTGCCAGCAGCTCGACAGGAAGCCCGGGCTACACCTTC. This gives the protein CASSSTGSPGYTF. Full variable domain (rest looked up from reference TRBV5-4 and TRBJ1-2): ETGVTQSPTHLIKTRGQQVTLRCSSQSGHNTVSWYQQALGQGPQFIFQYYREEENGRGNFPPRFSGLQFPNYSSELNVNALELDDSALYLCASSSTGSPGYTFGSGTRLTVV.

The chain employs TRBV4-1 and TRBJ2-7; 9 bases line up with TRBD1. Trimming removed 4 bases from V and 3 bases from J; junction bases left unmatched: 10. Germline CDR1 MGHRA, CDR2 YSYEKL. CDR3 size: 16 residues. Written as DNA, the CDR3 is TGCGCCAGCAGCCCGCGACAGGGGGAGACTAGCTACGAGCAGTACTTC. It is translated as CASSPRQGETSYEQYF.

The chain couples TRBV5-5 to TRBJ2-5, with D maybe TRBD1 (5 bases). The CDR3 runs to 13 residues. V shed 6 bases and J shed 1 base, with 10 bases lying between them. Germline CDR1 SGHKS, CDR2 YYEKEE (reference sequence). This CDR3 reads CASIKGLQETQYF. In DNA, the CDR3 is TGTGCCAGCATCAAGGGGCTCCAAGAGACCCAGTACTTC.

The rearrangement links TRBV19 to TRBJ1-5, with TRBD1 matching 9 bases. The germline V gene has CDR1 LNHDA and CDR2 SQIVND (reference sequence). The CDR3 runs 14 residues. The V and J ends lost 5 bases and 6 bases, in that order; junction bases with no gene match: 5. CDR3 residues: CASSPRTGVQPQHF. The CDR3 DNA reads TGTGCCAGTAGTCCACGGACAGGGGTTCAGCCCCAGCATTTT.

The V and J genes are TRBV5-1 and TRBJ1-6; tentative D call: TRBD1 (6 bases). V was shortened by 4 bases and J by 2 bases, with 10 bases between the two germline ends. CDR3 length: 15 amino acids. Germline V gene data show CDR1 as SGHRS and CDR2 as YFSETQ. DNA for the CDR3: TGCGCCAGCAGCACGGACAGTCCCTATAATTCACCCCTCCACTTT. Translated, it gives CASSTDSPYNSPLHF.

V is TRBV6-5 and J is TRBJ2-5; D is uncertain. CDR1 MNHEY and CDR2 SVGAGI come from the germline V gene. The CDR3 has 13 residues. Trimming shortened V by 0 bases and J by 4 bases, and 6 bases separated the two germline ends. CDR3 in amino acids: CASSYSRTETQYF. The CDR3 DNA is TGTGCCAGCAGTTACTCTAGAACAGAGACCCAGTACTTC.

Written as DNA, the CDR3 is TGTGCCAGCAGCAGAGGACTAGCGGGAGTGAGCACAGATACGCAGTATTTT. It codes for CASSRGLAGVSTDTQYF. V usage is TRBV5-5 and J usage is TRBJ2-3, with 13 bases identical to TRBD2. This CDR3 spans 17 amino acids. V trimming: 4 bases; J trimming: 0 bases; junction bases outside the gene matches: 5. Germline loops: CDR1 SGHKS, CDR2 YYEKEE (reference sequence). The complete variable domain, with remaining parts taken from reference TRBV5-5 and TRBJ2-3, reads DAGVTQSPTHLIKTRGQQVTLRCSPISGHKSVSWYQQVLGQGPQFIFQYYEKEERGRGNFPDRFSARQFPNYSSELNVNALLLGDSALYLCASSRGLAGVSTDTQYFGPGTRLTVL.

CDR3 in DNA: TGTGCCAGCAACGCAGGGGGGATGAACACTGAAGCTTTCTTT. It codes for CASNAGGMNTEAFF. V gene TRBV27 combines with J gene TRBJ1-1, with TRBD1 matching 7 bases. After removal of 7 bases from V and 0 bases from J, the junction contained 5 bases not matched to a gene. Germline loops: CDR1 MNHEY, CDR2 SMNVEV (reference sequence). This CDR3 has 14 residues.

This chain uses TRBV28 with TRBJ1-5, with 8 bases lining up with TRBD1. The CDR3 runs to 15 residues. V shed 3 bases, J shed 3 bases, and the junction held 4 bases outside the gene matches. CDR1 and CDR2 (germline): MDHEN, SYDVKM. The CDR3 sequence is CASSFLDRDNQPQHF. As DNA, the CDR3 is TGTGCCAGCAGTTTTTTGGACAGGGACAATCAGCCCCAGCATTTT. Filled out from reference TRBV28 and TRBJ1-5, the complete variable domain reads DVKVTQSSRYLVKRTGEKVFLECVQDMDHENMFWYRQDPGLGLRLIYFSYDVKMKEKGDIPEGYSVSREKKERFSLILESASTNQTSMYLCASSFLDRDNQPQHFGDGTRLSIL.

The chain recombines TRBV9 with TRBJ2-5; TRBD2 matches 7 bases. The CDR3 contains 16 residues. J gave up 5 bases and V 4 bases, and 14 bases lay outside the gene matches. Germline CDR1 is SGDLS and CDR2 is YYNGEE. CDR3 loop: CASSPRTSIYQETQYF. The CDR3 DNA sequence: TGTGCCAGCAGCCCTCGGACTAGTATTTATCAGGAGACCCAGTACTTC. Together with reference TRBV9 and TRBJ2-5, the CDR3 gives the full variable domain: DSGVTQTPKHLITATGQRVTLRCSPRSGDLSVYWYQQSLDQGLQFLIQYYNGEERAKGNILERFSAQQFPDLHSELNLSSLELGDSALYFCASSPRTSIYQETQYFGPGTRLLVL.

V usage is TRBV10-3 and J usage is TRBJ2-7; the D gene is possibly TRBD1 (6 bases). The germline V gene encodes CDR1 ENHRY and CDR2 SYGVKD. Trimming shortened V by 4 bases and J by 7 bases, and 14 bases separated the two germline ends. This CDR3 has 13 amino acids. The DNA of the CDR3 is TGTGCCATCAGTGGGGGCCTTCAGGGGGAGCAGTACTTC. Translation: CAISGGLQGEQYF.

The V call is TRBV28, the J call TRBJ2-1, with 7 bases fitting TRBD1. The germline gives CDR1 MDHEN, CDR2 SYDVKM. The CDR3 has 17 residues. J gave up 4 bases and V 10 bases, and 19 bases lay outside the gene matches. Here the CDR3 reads CATSPPGLTGLYNEQFF. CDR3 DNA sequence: TGTGCCACCTCGCCCCCCGGCTTGACAGGGTTATACAATGAGCAGTTCTTC.

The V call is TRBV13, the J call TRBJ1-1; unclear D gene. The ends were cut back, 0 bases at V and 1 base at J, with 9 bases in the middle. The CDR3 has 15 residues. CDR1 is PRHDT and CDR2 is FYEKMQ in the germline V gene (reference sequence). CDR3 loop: CASSLGLVPNTEAFF. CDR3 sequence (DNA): TGTGCCAGCAGCTTAGGCCTCGTTCCGAACACTGAAGCTTTCTTT.

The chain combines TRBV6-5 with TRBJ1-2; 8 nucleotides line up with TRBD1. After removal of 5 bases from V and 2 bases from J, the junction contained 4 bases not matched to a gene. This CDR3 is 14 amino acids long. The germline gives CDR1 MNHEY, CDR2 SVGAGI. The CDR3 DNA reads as TGTGCCAGCAGTGAAGGGGACAGGAACTATGGCTACACCTTC. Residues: CASSEGDRNYGYTF.

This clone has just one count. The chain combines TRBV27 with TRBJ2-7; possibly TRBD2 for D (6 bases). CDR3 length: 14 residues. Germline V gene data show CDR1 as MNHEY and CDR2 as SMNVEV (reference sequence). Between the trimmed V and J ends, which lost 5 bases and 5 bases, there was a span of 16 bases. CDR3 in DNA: TGTGCCAGCAGTCTCCGGGACTCCACACACGAGCAGTACTTC. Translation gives CASSLRDSTHEQYF.

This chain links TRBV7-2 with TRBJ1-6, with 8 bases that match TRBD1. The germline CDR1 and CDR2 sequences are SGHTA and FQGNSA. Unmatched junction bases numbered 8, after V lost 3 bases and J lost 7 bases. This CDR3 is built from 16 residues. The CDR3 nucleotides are TGTGCCAGCAGCTTGGTAACGGGACAGGCGAATTCACCCCTCCACTTT. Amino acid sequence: CASSLVTGQANSPLHF.